This TCR beta chain was observed in a study of blood T cell repertoires in COVID-19. Study-wide background: Material from acute and convalescent COVID-19 was sourced from the United States, Italy and Spain.

This clone appeared a single time. This table comes from immunoSEQ multiplex PCR, and its TCRdb copy is limited to in-frame clones, with some not included. The sample records more than 150,000 clones, under 90% being singletons. The study drew participants aged about 18 to 89 years from roughly 25 US areas. Participants had their cohort set by participant-reported clinical history. This receptor was obtained from a woman aged 45-65 years who had recovered from COVID-19. The sequenced material came from PBMCs or T cells enriched from blood (not recorded which).

In DNA form, the CDR3 reads TGTGCCAGCACCCCGGGGTTGGGGGGAGTGGGCAATCAGCCCCAGCATTTT. This gives the protein CASTPGLGGVGNQPQHF. The chain recombines TRBV6-2 or TRBV6-3 with TRBJ1-5, with a tentative D call TRBD1 (5 bases). Trimming pared 7 bases from V and 2 bases from J, leaving 21 bases between. The CDR3 runs 17 residues. Germline V lookup: CDR1 MNHEY, CDR2 SVGEGT.